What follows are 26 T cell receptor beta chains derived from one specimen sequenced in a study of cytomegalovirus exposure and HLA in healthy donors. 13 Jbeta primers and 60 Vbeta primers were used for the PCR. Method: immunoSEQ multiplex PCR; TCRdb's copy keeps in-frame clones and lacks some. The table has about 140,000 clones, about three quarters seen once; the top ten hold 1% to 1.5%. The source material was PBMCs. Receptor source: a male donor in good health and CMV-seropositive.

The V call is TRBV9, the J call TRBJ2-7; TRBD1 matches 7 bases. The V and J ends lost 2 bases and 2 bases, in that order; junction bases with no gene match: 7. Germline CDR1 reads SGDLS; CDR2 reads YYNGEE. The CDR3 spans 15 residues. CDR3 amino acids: CASSVSTGATYEQYF. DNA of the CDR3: TGTGCCAGCAGCGTCTCCACAGGGGCTACCTACGAGCAGTACTTC.

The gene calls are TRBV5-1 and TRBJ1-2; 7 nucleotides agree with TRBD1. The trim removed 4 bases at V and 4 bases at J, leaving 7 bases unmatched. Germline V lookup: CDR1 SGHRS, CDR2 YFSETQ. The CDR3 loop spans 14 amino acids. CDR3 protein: CASSRNRDSYGYTF. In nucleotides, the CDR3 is TGCGCCAGCAGCCGTAACCGGGACAGCTATGGCTACACCTTC.

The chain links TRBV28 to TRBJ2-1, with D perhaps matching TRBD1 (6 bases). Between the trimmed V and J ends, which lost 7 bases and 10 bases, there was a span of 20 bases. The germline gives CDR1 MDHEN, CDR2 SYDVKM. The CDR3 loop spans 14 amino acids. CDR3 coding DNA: TGTGCCAGCAACGACCGGGACACTGGGGAGGAGCAGTTCTTC. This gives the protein CASNDRDTGEEQFF. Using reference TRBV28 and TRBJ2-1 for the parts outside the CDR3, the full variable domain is DVKVTQSSRYLVKRTGEKVFLECVQDMDHENMFWYRQDPGLGLRLIYFSYDVKMKEKGDIPEGYSVSREKKERFSLILESASTNQTSMYLCASNDRDTGEEQFFGPGTRLTVL.

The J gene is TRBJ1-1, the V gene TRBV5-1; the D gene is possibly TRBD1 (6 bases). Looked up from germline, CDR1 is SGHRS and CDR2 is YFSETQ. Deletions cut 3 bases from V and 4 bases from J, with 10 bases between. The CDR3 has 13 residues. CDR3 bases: TGCGCCAGCAGCTGGGGGACAAGCACTGAAGCTTTCTTT. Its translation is CASSWGTSTEAFF.

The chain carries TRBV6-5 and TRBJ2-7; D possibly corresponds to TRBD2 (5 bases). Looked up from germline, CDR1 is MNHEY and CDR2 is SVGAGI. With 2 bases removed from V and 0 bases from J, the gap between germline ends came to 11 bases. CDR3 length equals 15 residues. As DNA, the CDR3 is TGTGCCAGCAGTTACATGGATGGGAGCTCCTACGAGCAGTACTTC. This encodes CASSYMDGSSYEQYF.

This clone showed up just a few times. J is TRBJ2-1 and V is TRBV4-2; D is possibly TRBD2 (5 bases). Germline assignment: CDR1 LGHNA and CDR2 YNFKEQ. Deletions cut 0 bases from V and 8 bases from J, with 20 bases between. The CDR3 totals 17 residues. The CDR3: CASSQEASSGGIHEQFF. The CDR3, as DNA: TGTGCCAGCAGCCAAGAGGCGTCCTCCGGAGGAATCCATGAGCAGTTCTTC.

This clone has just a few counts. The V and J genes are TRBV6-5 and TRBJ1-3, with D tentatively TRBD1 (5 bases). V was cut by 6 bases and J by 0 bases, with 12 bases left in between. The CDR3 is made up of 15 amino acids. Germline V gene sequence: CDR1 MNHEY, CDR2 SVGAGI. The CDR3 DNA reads TGTGCCAGCAGGCGACAGTCGAGCTCTGGAAACACCATATATTTT. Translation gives CASRRQSSSGNTIYF.

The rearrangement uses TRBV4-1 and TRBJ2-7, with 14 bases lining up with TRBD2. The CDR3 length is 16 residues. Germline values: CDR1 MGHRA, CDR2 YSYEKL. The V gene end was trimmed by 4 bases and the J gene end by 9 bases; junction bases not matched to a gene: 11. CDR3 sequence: CASSPSRTSGGSGQYF. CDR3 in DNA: TGCGCCAGCAGCCCTTCGCGGACTAGCGGGGGGTCCGGGCAGTACTTC.

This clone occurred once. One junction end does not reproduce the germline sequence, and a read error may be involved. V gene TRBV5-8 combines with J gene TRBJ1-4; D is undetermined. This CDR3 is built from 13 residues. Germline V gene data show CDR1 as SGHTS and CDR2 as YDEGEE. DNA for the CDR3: TGTGCCAGCAGCTCGCCGACTACTGAAAAACTGTTTTTT. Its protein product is CASSSPTTEKLFF.

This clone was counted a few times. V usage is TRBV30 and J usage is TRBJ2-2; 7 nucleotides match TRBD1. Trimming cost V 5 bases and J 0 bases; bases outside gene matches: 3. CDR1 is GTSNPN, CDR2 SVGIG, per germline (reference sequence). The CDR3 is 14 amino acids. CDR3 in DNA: TGTGCCTGGGAGACAGGGACGAACACCGGGGAGCTGTTTTTT. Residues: CAWETGTNTGELFF.

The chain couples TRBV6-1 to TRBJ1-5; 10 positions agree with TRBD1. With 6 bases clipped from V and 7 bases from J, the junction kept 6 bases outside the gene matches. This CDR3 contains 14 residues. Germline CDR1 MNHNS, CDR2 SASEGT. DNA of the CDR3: TGTGCCAGCAGCTCGACAGGGGGCAGCCAGCCCCAGCATTTT. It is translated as CASSSTGGSQPQHF.

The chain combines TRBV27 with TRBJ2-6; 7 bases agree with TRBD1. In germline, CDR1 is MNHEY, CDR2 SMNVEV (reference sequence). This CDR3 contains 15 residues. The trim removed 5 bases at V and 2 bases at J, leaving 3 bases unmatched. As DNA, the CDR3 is TGTGCCAGCAGTCTAAGGGGGCCTGGGGCCAACGTCCTGACTTTC. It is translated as CASSLRGPGANVLTF.

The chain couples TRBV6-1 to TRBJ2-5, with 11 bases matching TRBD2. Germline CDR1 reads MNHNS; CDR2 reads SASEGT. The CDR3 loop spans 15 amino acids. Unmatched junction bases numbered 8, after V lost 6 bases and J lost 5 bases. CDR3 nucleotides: TGTGCCAGCAGATATCTAGCGGGGGGCTCGGAGACCCAGTACTTC. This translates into CASRYLAGGSETQYF.

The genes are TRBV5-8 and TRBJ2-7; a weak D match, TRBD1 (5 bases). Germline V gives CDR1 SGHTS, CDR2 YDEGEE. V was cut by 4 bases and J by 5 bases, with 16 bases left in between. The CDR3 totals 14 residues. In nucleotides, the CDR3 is TGTGCCAGCAGCACCGACCCTAGGGGTCACGAGCAGTACTTC. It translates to CASSTDPRGHEQYF.

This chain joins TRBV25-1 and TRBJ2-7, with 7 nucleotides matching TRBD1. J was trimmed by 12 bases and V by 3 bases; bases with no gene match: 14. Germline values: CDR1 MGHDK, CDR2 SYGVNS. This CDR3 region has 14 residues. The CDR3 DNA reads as TGTGCCAGCAGTGACAACCAGGGGGTCGTGCGTTTGTACTTC. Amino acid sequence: CASSDNQGVVRLYF.

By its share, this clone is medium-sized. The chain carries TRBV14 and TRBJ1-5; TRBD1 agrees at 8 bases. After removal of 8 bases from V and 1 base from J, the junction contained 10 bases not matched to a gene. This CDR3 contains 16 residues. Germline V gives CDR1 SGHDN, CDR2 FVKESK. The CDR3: CASHSDRGMSNQPQHF. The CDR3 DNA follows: TGTGCCAGCCACTCCGACAGGGGCATGAGCAATCAGCCCCAGCATTTT.

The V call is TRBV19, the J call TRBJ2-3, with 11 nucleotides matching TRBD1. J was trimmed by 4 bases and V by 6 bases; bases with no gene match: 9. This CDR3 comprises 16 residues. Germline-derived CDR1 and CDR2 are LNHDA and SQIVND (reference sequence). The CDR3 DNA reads TGTGCCAGTAGCAAATGGACAGGGGGCTACTCAGATACGCAGTATTTT. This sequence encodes CASSKWTGGYSDTQYF.

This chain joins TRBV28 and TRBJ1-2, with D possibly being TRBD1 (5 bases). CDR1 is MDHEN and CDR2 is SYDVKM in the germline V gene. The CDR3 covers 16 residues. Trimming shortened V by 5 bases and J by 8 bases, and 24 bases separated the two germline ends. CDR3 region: CASSHSTEPLVGGYTF. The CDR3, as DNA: TGTGCCAGCAGTCACTCGACAGAGCCCCTTGTGGGGGGCTACACCTTC.

The CDR3 protein is CATNTGSGANVLTF. CDR3 DNA sequence: TGTGCCACTAACACAGGGAGTGGGGCCAACGTCCTGACTTTC. The chain joins TRBV9 to TRBJ2-6; D possibly corresponds to TRBD1 (6 bases). The CDR3 has 14 residues. CDR1 and CDR2 (germline): SGDLS, YYNGEE. V was pared by 9 bases and J by 3 bases, with 13 bases between.

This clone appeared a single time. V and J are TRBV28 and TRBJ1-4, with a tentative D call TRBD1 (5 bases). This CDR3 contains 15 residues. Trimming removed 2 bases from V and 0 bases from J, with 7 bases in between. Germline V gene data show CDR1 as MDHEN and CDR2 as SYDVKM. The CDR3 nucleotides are TGTGCCAGCAGTTTAACGACAGCAACTAATGAAAAACTGTTTTTT. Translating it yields CASSLTTATNEKLFF.

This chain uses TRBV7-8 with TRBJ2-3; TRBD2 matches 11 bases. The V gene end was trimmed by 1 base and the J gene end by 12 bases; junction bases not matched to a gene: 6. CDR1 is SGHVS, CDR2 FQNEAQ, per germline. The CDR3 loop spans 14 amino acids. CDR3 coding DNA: TGTGCCAGCAGCTTAGGGCTAGCGGGAGGTAGACAGTATTTT. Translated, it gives CASSLGLAGGRQYF.

The CDR3 region has the DNA TGTGCCAGCAGCGGTAAGGAGGGCAGACCTACCGGGGAGCTGTTTTTT. It translates to CASSGKEGRPTGELFF. V is TRBV9 and J is TRBJ2-2; tentative D call: TRBD2 (6 bases). V was cut by 3 bases and J by 5 bases, with 17 bases left in between. The CDR3 runs to 16 residues. Germline assignment: CDR1 SGDLS and CDR2 YYNGEE.

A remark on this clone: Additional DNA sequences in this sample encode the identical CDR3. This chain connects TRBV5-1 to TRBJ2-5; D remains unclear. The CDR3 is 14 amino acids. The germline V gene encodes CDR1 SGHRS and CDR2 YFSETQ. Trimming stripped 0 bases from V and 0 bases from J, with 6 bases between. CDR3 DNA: TGCGCCAGCAGCTTGGGCCAGGACCAAGAGACCCAGTACTTC. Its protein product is CASSLGQDQETQYF.

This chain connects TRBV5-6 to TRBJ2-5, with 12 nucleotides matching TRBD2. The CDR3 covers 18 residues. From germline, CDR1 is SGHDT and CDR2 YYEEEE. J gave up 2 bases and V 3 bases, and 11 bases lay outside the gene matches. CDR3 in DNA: TGTGCCAGCAGCTCAAACCGAACTAGCGGGAGGATACAAGAGACCCAGTACTTC. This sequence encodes CASSSNRTSGRIQETQYF.

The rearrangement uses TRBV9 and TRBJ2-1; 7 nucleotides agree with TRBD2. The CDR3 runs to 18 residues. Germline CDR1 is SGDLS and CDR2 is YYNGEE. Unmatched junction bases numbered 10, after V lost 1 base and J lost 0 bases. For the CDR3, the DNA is TGTGCCAGCAGCGTAAATTCGGGGGGAGGACCCTCCTACAATGAGCAGTTCTTC. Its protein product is CASSVNSGGGPSYNEQFF.

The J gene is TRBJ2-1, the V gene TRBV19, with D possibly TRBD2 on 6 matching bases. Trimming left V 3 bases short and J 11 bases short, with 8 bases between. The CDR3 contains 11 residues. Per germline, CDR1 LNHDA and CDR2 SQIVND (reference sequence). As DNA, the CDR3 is TGTGCCAGTAGTATCGGGGGACAGCAGTTCTTC. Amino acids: CASSIGGQQFF. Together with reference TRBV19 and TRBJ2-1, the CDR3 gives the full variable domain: DGGITQSPKYLFRKEGQNVTLSCEQNLNHDAMYWYRQDPGQGLRLIYYSQIVNDFQKGDIAEGYSVSREKKESFPLTVTSAQKNPTAFYLCASSIGGQQFFGPGTRLTVL.